What follows is one TCR beta chain and its context. Antigen unknown. A junction end diverges from the germline sequence, so it may reflect a read error. This record comes from a study of cytomegalovirus exposure and HLA in healthy donors. Germline loops: CDR1 DFQATT, CDR2 SNEGSKA (reference sequence). CDR3 size: 8 residues. All donors participated as healthy donors of bone marrow. Broader study findings: Reports showed the classifier diagnosing cytomegalovirus status with high specificity and sensitivity. Several of the most significant clusters appeared linked to common viral pathogens, based on a later analysis. Donors belonging to an Asian-associated ancestry cluster reportedly showed fewer N-insertions in productive TCRs than the approximately 690-donor mean, according to what a later analysis found.

Primers for the PCR totalled 60 Vbeta and 13 Jbeta. Libraries were prepared by immunoSEQ multiplex PCR; TCRdb keeps only in-frame clonotypes and omits some of them. The table has under 250,000 clones, 70% to 90% seen once. This clonotype originated in a woman aged 50 to 60 in good health and CMV-seronegative. The sample consisted of PBMCs. The V call is TRBV20-1, the J call TRBJ1-2; unclear D gene. CDR3 nucleotide sequence: TGCAGTGCTAGGGGCTACGCCTTC. Translating it yields CSARGYAF.